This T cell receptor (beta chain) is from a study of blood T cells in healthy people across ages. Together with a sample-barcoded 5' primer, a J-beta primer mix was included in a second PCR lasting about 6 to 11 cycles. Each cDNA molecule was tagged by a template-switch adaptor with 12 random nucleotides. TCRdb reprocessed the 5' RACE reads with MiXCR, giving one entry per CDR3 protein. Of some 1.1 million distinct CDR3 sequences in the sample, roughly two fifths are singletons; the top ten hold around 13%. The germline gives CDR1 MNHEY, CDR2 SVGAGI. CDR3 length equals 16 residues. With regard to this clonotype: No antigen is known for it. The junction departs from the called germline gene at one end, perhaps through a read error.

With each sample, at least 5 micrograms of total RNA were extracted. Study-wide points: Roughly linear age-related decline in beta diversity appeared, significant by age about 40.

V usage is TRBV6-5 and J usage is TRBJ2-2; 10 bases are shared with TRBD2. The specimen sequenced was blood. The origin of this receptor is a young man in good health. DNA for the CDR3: TGTGCCGGCAGTTATTCTAGCGGGGGATCCACCGGGGAGCTGTTTTTT. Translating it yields CAGSYSSGGSTGELFF.